One and the same sample provided the 30 T cell receptor beta chains below, sequenced in a study of T cells in localized non-small cell lung cancer. Assay: immunoSEQ multiplex PCR; the TCRdb copy retains only in-frame clones and omits some. The sample consists of around 30,000 clones, 94% of them appearing once. The specimen was peripheral blood, collected before any cancer treatment. Receptors were obtained from a woman aged 35-75 years with stage I lung adenocarcinoma.

CDR3 region: CASSLRLAGSNTQYF. The CDR3 region has the DNA TGTGCCAGCAGCTTGCGCCTAGCGGGATCAAATACGCAGTATTTT. The rearrangement links TRBV5-8 to TRBJ2-3, with 9 positions matching TRBD2. The V gene's germline CDR1 is SGHTS and CDR2 YDEGEE. This CDR3 comprises 15 residues. J was trimmed by 7 bases and V by 1 base; bases with no gene match: 7.

The V and J genes are TRBV19 and TRBJ1-2, with D possibly being TRBD1 (5 bases). The CDR3 covers 15 residues. Trimming cost V 4 bases and J 8 bases, with 20 bases left between them. CDR1 is LNHDA and CDR2 is SQIVND in the germline V gene (reference sequence). The CDR3 DNA follows: TGTGCCAGTAGTAAGGGAGAGAGACAGCAAAGGGGCTACACCTTC. This codes for CASSKGERQQRGYTF.

The chain joins TRBV9 to TRBJ1-5; 10 bases line up with TRBD1. The CDR3 totals 16 residues. Looked up from germline, CDR1 is SGDLS and CDR2 is YYNGEE. The V segment lost 0 bases and the J segment 6 bases; nucleotides outside the gene matches: 6. The CDR3 loop reads CASSVDPGTGVQPQHF. CDR3 DNA sequence: TGTGCCAGCAGCGTAGACCCTGGGACAGGGGTTCAGCCCCAGCATTTT.

The chain joins TRBV4-3 to TRBJ2-7; no definite D call. Trimming shortened V by 1 base and J by 0 bases, and 7 bases separated the two germline ends. Germline V CDR1 and CDR2: LGHNA, YSLEER. The CDR3 length is 14 residues. CDR3 in DNA: TGCGCCAGCAGCCAAGGCGCCCGCTCCTACGAGCAGTACTTC. This encodes CASSQGARSYEQYF.

The chain employs TRBV2 and TRBJ1-1; D is unresolved. Germline CDR1 SNHLY, CDR2 FYNNEI. Deletions cut 2 bases from V and 5 bases from J, with 6 bases between. The CDR3 covers 12 residues. The CDR3 protein is CASSELGTEAFF. In DNA, the CDR3 is TGTGCCAGCAGTGAATTGGGGACTGAAGCTTTCTTT.

This clone has just a few counts. J is TRBJ2-7 and V is TRBV6-5; D unclear. Germline V gene data show CDR1 as MNHEY and CDR2 as SVGAGI. The CDR3 is made up of 15 amino acids. With 6 bases removed from V and 4 bases from J, the gap between germline ends came to 19 bases. In nucleotides, the CDR3 is TGTGCCAGCAGACAACTCTCTCTTTCCCGGTACGAGCAGTACTTC. Translated: CASRQLSLSRYEQYF.

J is TRBJ2-5 and V is TRBV29-1; D not certain. Trimming removed 7 bases at V and 5 bases at J, with 8 bases between. Germline values: CDR1 SQVTM, CDR2 ANQGSEA. The CDR3 length is 10 residues. CDR3 in DNA: TGCAGCGGCGGCCAGGAGACCCAGTACTTC. As protein: CSGGQETQYF.

J is TRBJ2-5 and V is TRBV7-6, with TRBD2 as a possible D gene (6 bases). Between the trimmed V and J ends, which lost 1 base and 6 bases, there was a span of 12 bases. CDR1 and CDR2 from the germline V gene are SGHVS and FNYEAQ. This CDR3 has 14 amino acids. CDR3 DNA: TGTGCCAGCAGCTTAGGCGGGACTTCGAAGACCCAGTACTTC. This codes for CASSLGGTSKTQYF.

The chain has TRBV5-4 and TRBJ2-5; TRBD2 aligns across 11 bases. This CDR3 region has 15 residues. Looked up from germline, CDR1 is SGHNT and CDR2 is YYREEE (reference sequence). The V and J ends lost 1 base and 5 bases, in that order; junction bases with no gene match: 4. CDR3 loop: CASSLMTSGAETQYF. The CDR3 DNA sequence: TGTGCCAGCAGCTTGATGACTAGCGGGGCGGAGACCCAGTACTTC.

This chain links TRBV10-1 with TRBJ1-4, with 7 nucleotides matching TRBD1. Germline trimming cut 2 bases from V and 14 bases from J; bases unmatched to any gene: 8. Germline V gene data show CDR1 as WNHNN and CDR2 as SYGVQD (reference sequence). The CDR3 spans 13 residues. In DNA, the CDR3 is TGCGCCAGCAGTGAGAACGGTCCACAGGGGCTGTTTTTT. Residues: CASSENGPQGLFF.

The genes are TRBV29-1 and TRBJ1-6, with a possible D match to TRBD1 (6 bases). Germline CDR1 reads SQVTM; CDR2 reads ANQGSEA. V lost 6 bases and J lost 6, with 18 bases in between. The CDR3 is 15 amino acids. The CDR3 sequence is CSVREGGSGNSPLHF. CDR3 bases: TGCAGCGTCCGAGAAGGGGGGTCAGGTAATTCACCCCTCCACTTT.

In this sample, this clone turned up once. The V gene is TRBV5-1, the J gene TRBJ1-2, with TRBD1 matching over 7 bases. Germline V CDR1 and CDR2: SGHRS, YFSETQ. CDR3 size: 14 residues. J was trimmed by 8 bases and V by 4 bases; bases with no gene match: 11. The CDR3 DNA reads TGCGCCAGCAGCGAGGGACAGAGGAATTGGGGCTACACCTTC. Protein product: CASSEGQRNWGYTF.

The chain recombines TRBV18 with TRBJ2-7, with TRBD1 matching over 7 bases. Germline CDR1 KGHSH, CDR2 LQKENI. The CDR3 consists of 15 residues. Trimming removed 6 bases from V and 0 bases from J; junction bases left unmatched: 8. The CDR3 coding sequence is TGTGCCAGCTCCCATGGACAGGTGAACTCCTACGAGCAGTACTTC. It yields the protein CASSHGQVNSYEQYF. Based on the CDR3 plus reference TRBV18 and TRBJ2-7, the full variable domain is NAGVMQNPRHLVRRRGQEARLRCSPMKGHSHVYWYRQLPEEGLKFMVYLQKENIIDESGMPKERFSAEFPKEGPSILRIQQVVRGDSAAYFCASSHGQVNSYEQYFGPGTRLTVT.

This clone was seen only once. The chain has TRBV7-3 and TRBJ1-2; 11 bases line up with TRBD1. The germline V gene encodes CDR1 SGHTA and CDR2 FQGTGA. V shed 5 bases, J shed 6 bases, and the junction held 11 bases outside the gene matches. This CDR3 spans 16 amino acids. DNA for the CDR3: TGTGCCAGCAGCCCGGACAGGGGGCCACAGGTTCATGGCTACACCTTC. Residues: CASSPDRGPQVHGYTF.

The genes are TRBV4-1 and TRBJ1-1, with D uncertain. V lost 3 bases and J lost 1, with 15 bases in between. There are 16 residues in the CDR3. The germline CDR1 and CDR2 sequences are MGHRA and YSYEKL. The CDR3 region is CASSHLQGRTNTEAFF. CDR3 DNA: TGCGCCAGCAGCCATCTACAAGGACGGACGAACACTGAAGCTTTCTTT.

V is TRBV28 and J is TRBJ1-5, with D possibly matching TRBD1 (5 bases). Looked up from germline, CDR1 is MDHEN and CDR2 is SYDVKM. The CDR3 is made up of 15 amino acids. The ends were cut back, 6 bases at V and 2 bases at J, with 14 bases in the middle. The CDR3 spells CASSTPGGGNQPQHF. The CDR3 DNA follows: TGTGCCAGCAGCACCCCGGGGGGGGGCAATCAGCCCCAGCATTTT.

This clone was counted a single time. The chain uses TRBV28 and TRBJ2-5, with D unclear. Trimming took off 6 bases at V and 7 bases at J, with 9 bases between the two ends. Germline V gene data show CDR1 as MDHEN and CDR2 as SYDVKM. The CDR3 covers 11 residues. In DNA, the CDR3 is TGTGCCAGCAGAACCAGCGTGACCCAGTACTTC. Its translation is CASRTSVTQYF.

The gene calls are TRBV7-2 and TRBJ1-6, with D perhaps TRBD1 (5 bases). Germline CDR1 and CDR2: SGHTA and FQGNSA. Deletions cut 5 bases from V and 6 bases from J, with 8 bases between. This CDR3 comprises 13 residues. The CDR3 spells CASSEGRNSPLHF. CDR3 bases: TGTGCCAGCAGCGAGGGACGTAATTCACCCCTCCACTTT. Together with reference TRBV7-2 and TRBJ1-6, the CDR3 gives the full variable domain: GAGVSQSPSNKVTEKGKDVELRCDPISGHTALYWYRQSLGQGLEFLIYFQGNSAPDKSGLPSDRFSAERTGGSVSTLTIQRTQQEDSAVYLCASSEGRNSPLHFGNGTRLTVT.

This clone has just a few counts. At one end, the junction sequence differs from germline, possibly due to a read error. V usage is TRBV2 and J usage is TRBJ1-1; D may be TRBD1 (5 bases). The CDR3 loop spans 14 amino acids. Germline V lookup: CDR1 SNHLY, CDR2 FYNNEI. CDR3 DNA: TGTGCCAGTAAATCGGACACCCTGAACGCTGAAGCTTTCTTT. It yields the protein CASKSDTLNAEAFF.

The V gene is TRBV27, the J gene TRBJ1-1; D is undetermined. There are 15 residues in the CDR3. The V end was cut by 2 bases, the J end by 0 bases, with 10 bases between. Germline values: CDR1 MNHEY, CDR2 SMNVEV (reference sequence). This CDR3 is CASSLGGSVNTEAFF. The DNA of the CDR3 is TGTGCCAGCAGTTTAGGTGGGTCAGTGAACACTGAAGCTTTCTTT.

This clone turned up a few times. J is TRBJ2-1 and V is TRBV7-8, with TRBD2 matching 11 bases. The length of the CDR3 is 18 residues. With V trimmed by 5 bases and J by 0 bases, 9 bases remained unmatched. From germline, CDR1 is SGHVS and CDR2 FQNEAQ. This CDR3 is CASSGTSGGLSSYNEQFF. The CDR3 nucleotides read TGTGCCAGCAGCGGTACTAGCGGGGGACTAAGCTCCTACAATGAGCAGTTCTTC.

This chain joins TRBV6-6 and TRBJ1-6; 8 bases are a match to TRBD1. The length of the CDR3 is 15 residues. V lost 7 bases to trimming and J lost 8 bases; unmatched junction nucleotides: 10. Germline CDR1 and CDR2: MNHNY and SVGAGI (reference sequence). This CDR3 is CASNRPGQEDSPLHF. The CDR3 DNA follows: TGTGCCAGCAACCGCCCGGGACAGGAGGATTCACCCCTCCACTTT.

DNA for the CDR3: TGTGCCAGCAGCGTAGGTGGAGGTTCAGGGGGCGCGGGTTACACTGAAGCTTTCTTT. Its protein product is CASSVGGGSGGAGYTEAFF. The chain uses TRBV9 and TRBJ1-1; TRBD1 matches 8 bases. Losses at the gene ends were 0 bases for V and 3 bases for J; bases not matched to a gene: 16. From germline, CDR1 is SGDLS and CDR2 YYNGEE. The CDR3 covers 19 residues. Variable domain in full (rest from reference TRBV9 and TRBJ1-1): DSGVTQTPKHLITATGQRVTLRCSPRSGDLSVYWYQQSLDQGLQFLIQYYNGEERAKGNILERFSAQQFPDLHSELNLSSLELGDSALYFCASSVGGGSGGAGYTEAFFGQGTRLTVV.

V is TRBV7-8 and J is TRBJ2-3; D is ambiguous. The CDR3 runs 15 residues. Trimming cost V 5 bases and J 0 bases, with 12 bases left between them. Germline V CDR1 and CDR2: SGHVS, FQNEAQ. CDR3 loop: CASSRTLTSTDTQYF. CDR3 DNA sequence: TGTGCCAGCAGCCGAACCCTCACTAGCACAGATACGCAGTATTTT.

The chain links TRBV7-6 to TRBJ1-2; D gene uncertain. The CDR3 sequence is 13 residues long. The germline V gene has CDR1 SGHVS and CDR2 FNYEAQ. With 1 base removed from V and 5 bases from J, the gap between germline ends came to 8 bases. The CDR3 nucleotides read TGTGCCAGCAGCTTAGGCTCAGTTTATGGCTACACCTTC. Its protein product is CASSLGSVYGYTF.

The chain couples TRBV21-1 to TRBJ1-3; the table names TRBD1, a call not compared with the DNA. TRBV21-1 is termed a pseudogene. The CDR3 consists of 16 residues. The CDR3 reads CASRQKYKYSGNTIYF. CDR3 DNA sequence: TGTGCCAGCAGGCAGAAATACAAATACTCTGGAAACACCATATATTTT.

The chain has TRBV28 and TRBJ1-6; 8 bases fit TRBD1. CDR1 is MDHEN, CDR2 SYDVKM, per germline. The CDR3 length is 17 residues. V lost 5 bases to trimming and J lost 11 bases; unmatched junction nucleotides: 17. The CDR3 region has the DNA TGTGCCAGCAGTCGAGGACAGGGAGGGACCTGGCGGACACCCCTCCACTTT. Protein sequence: CASSRGQGGTWRTPLHF.

The rearrangement uses TRBV12-5 and TRBJ1-5; D not resolved. Trimming pared 2 bases from V and 5 bases from J, leaving 16 bases between. Germline CDR1 reads LGHNT; CDR2 reads FRNRAP. This CDR3 has 16 amino acids. CDR3 region: CASGLFSLFGYQPQHF. CDR3 nucleotide sequence: TGTGCTAGTGGTTTGTTTTCCTTATTCGGGTATCAGCCCCAGCATTTT.

The sample holds one count of this clone. The sample has other DNA sequences that encode this CDR3 too. J is TRBJ1-2 and V is TRBV5-1; D call uncertain. This CDR3 contains 14 residues. Trimming removed 0 bases from V and 0 bases from J, with 6 bases in between. Germline V gives CDR1 SGHRS, CDR2 YFSETQ. CDR3 DNA: TGCGCCAGCAGCTTGGGTTCAGCTAACTATGGCTACACCTTC. Protein sequence: CASSLGSANYGYTF.

The genes are TRBV5-6 and TRBJ2-3; D unresolved. V dropped 1 base and J dropped 0 bases, with 6 bases sitting between them. CDR1 is SGHDT, CDR2 YYEEEE, per germline. The CDR3 length is 14 residues. The CDR3 nucleotides are TGTGCCAGCAGCTTGTATATCAGCACAGATACGCAGTATTTT. Its translation is CASSLYISTDTQYF.